These 29 T cell receptor beta chains came from one sample sequenced in a study of T cells in Graves' hyperthyroidism and ophthalmopathy. RNA transcripts yielded amplified TCR beta CDR3 regions. The TCR CDR3 first-round RT-PCR relied on the HTBI primer set. TCRdb fed the multiplex PCR reads into MiXCR, producing one record per CDR3 protein. The sample yields a few hundred thousand distinct CDR3 sequences, about 45% seen once. Sequences were obtained from peripheral blood or thyroid tissue (not recorded which). The receptors derive from a woman aged 18-30 years with Graves' hyperthyroidism.

V gene TRBV25-1 combines with J gene TRBJ1-4; 10 bases are a match to TRBD1. V dropped 3 bases and J dropped 6; count of bases not matched to a gene: 4. Germline values: CDR1 MGHDK, CDR2 SYGVNS. This CDR3 region has 15 residues. The CDR3 sequence: CASSDPDRGDEKLFF. The CDR3 coding sequence is TGTGCCAGCAGTGACCCGGACAGGGGGGATGAAAAACTGTTTTTT.

The chain is built from TRBV15 and TRBJ2-5, with D possibly being TRBD2 (7 bases). Per germline, CDR1 LNHNV and CDR2 YYDKDF (reference sequence). V gave up 3 bases and J gave up 4 bases, with 18 bases separating them. This CDR3 region has 16 residues. The CDR3 coding sequence is TGTGCCACCAGCAGCGACCTGGGGGGGCGGGGAGAGACCCAGTACTTC. Translated, it gives CATSSDLGGRGETQYF.

The DNA for the CDR3 is TGCGCCAGCAGCTTGGGGGGGGAAAGCAATCAGCCCCAGCATTTT. Translated, it gives CASSLGGESNQPQHF. The J gene is TRBJ1-5, the V gene TRBV5-1; perhaps TRBD1 as D (5 bases). CDR1 is SGHRS and CDR2 is YFSETQ in the germline V gene. This CDR3 contains 15 residues. Trimming removed 0 bases at V and 1 base at J, with 8 bases between.

There are a few counts of this clonotype. The chain couples TRBV2 to TRBJ2-5, with 10 bases matching TRBD2. CDR1 and CDR2 (germline): SNHLY, FYNNEI. V shed 2 bases, J shed 5 bases, and the junction held 2 bases outside the gene matches. The CDR3 sequence is 14 residues long. The CDR3 protein is CASSELAGAETQYF. The DNA of the CDR3 is TGTGCCAGCAGTGAACTAGCGGGGGCTGAGACCCAGTACTTC.

About this clonotype itself: Given a much more abundant clone one base away, this may be a read error. The J gene is TRBJ1-2, the V gene TRBV19, with 8 bases aligning to TRBD1. Germline trimming cut 5 bases from V and 7 bases from J; bases unmatched to any gene: 6. CDR3 size: 13 residues. Germline V gene lookup returns CDR1 LNHDA and CDR2 SQIVND (reference sequence). CDR3 DNA sequence: TGTGCCAGTAGTCCGGACAGGGCGTCTGGCTACACCTTC. As protein: CASSPDRASGYTF.

Comments on this clonotype: A single base separates this from a much larger clone, so it may be a read error. V is TRBV7-6 and J is TRBJ2-7; the D call may be TRBD1 or TRBD2 (6 bases each). The CDR3 is 12 residues long. V lost 5 bases and J 5 bases, leaving 10 bases between the germline ends. The germline V gene has CDR1 SGHVS and CDR2 FNYEAQ. CDR3 DNA sequence: TGTGCCAGCAGCAGGGGGGACCACGAGCAGTACTTC. This sequence encodes CASSRGDHEQYF.

This chain's CDR3 is CSAREGTISRSSEQYF. DNA for the CDR3: TGCAGTGCTAGAGAGGGTACCATTAGCCGTAGTAGCGAGCAGTACTTC. The gene calls are TRBV20-1 and TRBJ2-7, with D hard to call. CDR1 is DFQATT and CDR2 is SNEGSKA in the germline V gene (reference sequence). The V end was cut by 0 bases, the J end by 6 bases, with 21 bases between. The CDR3 is 16 amino acids.

This clonotype was found many times. The chain uses TRBV10-3 and TRBJ2-5; D may be TRBD1 (6 bases). The germline CDR1 and CDR2 sequences are ENHRY and SYGVKD. This CDR3 comprises 15 residues. Trimming removed 4 bases at V and 1 base at J, with 13 bases between. The CDR3 reads CAISVGHMLQETQYF. The DNA of the CDR3 is TGTGCCATCAGTGTGGGACACATGCTCCAAGAGACCCAGTACTTC.

In the case of this clonotype: This may stem from a read error, because a much larger clone lies one nucleotide away. The CDR3 loop reads CASRGVSGTQETQFF. The DNA of the CDR3 is TGTGCCAGCAGGGGAGTTAGCGGGACCCAAGAGACCCAGTTCTTC. This chain uses TRBV2 with TRBJ2-5; 8 positions match TRBD2. The J call is doubtful: the DNA matches TRBJ2-1 better. CDR1 is SNHLY and CDR2 is FYNNEI in the germline V gene. This CDR3 is built from 15 residues.

J is TRBJ1-4 and V is TRBV27, with a weak D call TRBD1 (5 bases). Trimming stripped 6 bases from V and 8 bases from J, with 25 bases between. CDR3 size: 17 residues. The germline CDR1 and CDR2 sequences are MNHEY and SMNVEV (reference sequence). The CDR3 is CASSSLGSGKEGEKLFF. The CDR3 coding sequence is TGTGCCAGCAGCTCCCTAGGATCAGGGAAGGAAGGCGAAAAACTGTTTTTT.

J is TRBJ1-2 and V is TRBV9, with a weak D call TRBD1 (6 bases). The CDR3 length is 16 residues. Trimming left V 4 bases short and J 7 bases short, with 23 bases between. Germline CDR1 SGDLS, CDR2 YYNGEE. The CDR3 coding sequence is TGTGCCAGCAGCCAAGGGCGTGGGGGCAGGACGCTTGGCTACACCTTC. Its protein is CASSQGRGGRTLGYTF.

This clonotype was recorded many times. The chain joins TRBV10-3 to TRBJ1-4; TRBD1 agrees at 7 bases. Per germline, CDR1 ENHRY and CDR2 SYGVKD. The V gene end was trimmed by 6 bases and the J gene end by 5 bases; junction bases not matched to a gene: 6. CDR3 size: 14 residues. The CDR3 region is CAISPGTENEKLFF. CDR3 nucleotide sequence: TGTGCCATCAGCCCCGGGACAGAGAATGAAAAACTGTTTTTT.

This sequence joins TRBV7-2 and TRBJ2-3, with D possibly TRBD1 on 6 matching bases. The CDR3 sequence is 17 residues long. The germline V gene encodes CDR1 SGHTA and CDR2 FQGNSA. The V end was cut by 8 bases, the J end by 1 base, with 22 bases between. CDR3 sequence: CASSGRGGITGTDTQYF. In DNA form, the CDR3 reads TGTGCCAGCTCGGGCAGGGGTGGTATTACGGGCACAGATACGCAGTATTTT.

The chain employs TRBV20-1 and TRBJ2-7; 8 positions agree with TRBD2. Germline CDR1 is DFQATT and CDR2 is SNEGSKA (reference sequence). Germline trimming cut 4 bases from V and 2 bases from J; bases unmatched to any gene: 7. The CDR3 sequence is 14 residues long. CDR3 in amino acids: CSATQSGRPYEQYF. As DNA, the CDR3 is TGCAGTGCTACCCAAAGCGGGAGACCCTACGAGCAGTACTTC.

The chain links TRBV25-1 to TRBJ1-2, with D perhaps TRBD1 (5 bases). The V and J ends lost 8 bases and 8 bases respectively, with 15 bases between them. The CDR3 has 12 amino acids. Per germline, CDR1 MGHDK and CDR2 SYGVNS. CDR3 region: CASLAGSGGYTF. CDR3 coding DNA: TGTGCCAGCTTAGCAGGGAGTGGGGGCTACACCTTC.

This clonotype was seen a single time. The chain uses TRBV11-2 and TRBJ2-3; D remains unclear. V was cut by 5 bases and J by 6 bases, with 9 bases left in between. Germline V gene data show CDR1 as SGHAT and CDR2 as FQNNGV. The length of the CDR3 is 12 residues. The CDR3 nucleotides read TGTGCCAGCAGCCAAGGTTTCGATACGCAGTATTTT. Its protein product is CASSQGFDTQYF.

This clonotype was counted at least ten times. Sequence at one end of the junction differs from germline and may be a read error. V is TRBV2 and J is TRBJ2-5; perhaps TRBD2 as D (5 bases). The CDR3 loop spans 10 amino acids. Germline lookup yields CDR1 SNHLY and CDR2 FYNNEI. CDR3 amino acids: CASTEGESNF. The CDR3 nucleotides read TGTGCCAGCACCGAGGGAGAGAGCAACTTC.

V gene TRBV24-1 combines with J gene TRBJ1-4; tentative D call: TRBD1 (5 bases). This CDR3 region has 14 residues. Germline V lookup: CDR1 KGHDR, CDR2 SFDVKD. V was clipped by 3 bases and J by 7 bases, with 11 bases between them. The chain's CDR3 is CATSDPRGGEKLFF. In DNA, the CDR3 is TGTGCCACCAGTGATCCGAGGGGAGGTGAAAAACTGTTTTTT.

A note on this clonotype: This may be a read error: a much more frequent sequence differs by one nucleotide. The chain uses TRBV7-9 and TRBJ1-2; a possible D gene is TRBD1 (6 bases). Per the germline V gene, CDR1 is SEHNR and CDR2 is FQNEAQ (reference sequence). V was clipped by 5 bases and J by 4 bases, with 14 bases between them. The CDR3 sequence is 14 residues long. The CDR3 protein is CASSRRGRVYGYTF. DNA of the CDR3: TGTGCCAGCAGCCGCAGGGGTAGGGTCTATGGCTACACCTTC.

The rearrangement uses TRBV20-1 and TRBJ2-7; D remains unclear. V lost 1 base, J lost 0 bases, and 19 bases lay in between. This CDR3 has 17 amino acids. CDR1 and CDR2 (germline): DFQATT, SNEGSKA (reference sequence). The CDR3 here is CSARGISRYTSSYEQYF. The CDR3 DNA reads TGCAGTGCTAGAGGCATTTCGCGGTACACCAGCTCCTACGAGCAGTACTTC.

There are a few counts of this clonotype. The chain couples TRBV7-9 to TRBJ2-7; the match to TRBD2 covers 10 bases. Germline trimming cut 5 bases from V and 3 bases from J; bases unmatched to any gene: 7. Germline values: CDR1 SEHNR, CDR2 FQNEAQ (reference sequence). CDR3 length: 15 residues. CDR3 DNA sequence: TGTGCCAGCAGCGAGGGACTAGCGAGAGACTACGAGCAGTACTTC. It is translated as CASSEGLARDYEQYF.

As for this clonotype: The junction and the germline gene differ at one end; a read error may be behind it. The chain links TRBV7-9 to TRBJ1-2; D uncertain. CDR1 and CDR2 (germline): SEHNR, FQNEAQ (reference sequence). The length of the CDR3 is 12 residues. The CDR3: CASGLLNYGYTF. As DNA, the CDR3 is TGTGCCAGCGGCTTGCTAAACTATGGCTACACCTTC.

The table lists this clonotype with a few counts. Relative to the germline gene, one junction end is altered; a read error may explain this. This chain uses TRBV2 with TRBJ1-2; D gene ambiguous. Germline V gene lookup returns CDR1 SNHLY and CDR2 FYNNEI. The CDR3 consists of 13 residues. The CDR3 here is CASSAVKGSAYDF. In nucleotides, the CDR3 is TGTGCCAGCAGTGCAGTGAAAGGTTCAGCTTATGACTTC.

A word on this clonotype: An end of the junction does not agree with germline; a read error may underlie this. The J gene is TRBJ1-1, the V gene TRBV7-9; tentative D call: TRBD1 (6 bases). CDR1 and CDR2 (germline): SEHNR, FQNEAQ (reference sequence). The CDR3 has 12 amino acids. The CDR3 coding sequence is TGTGCCAGCAGCCAGGTTTCCGGGACAACAATTTTT. Its protein is CASSQVSGTTIF.

The rearrangement joins TRBV7-2 to TRBJ2-2; weak D call: TRBD2 (5 bases). The CDR3 runs 15 residues. CDR1 is SGHTA and CDR2 is FQGNSA in the germline V gene. The V end lost 0 bases, the J end lost 4 bases, and 9 bases lay between the germline ends. The CDR3 is CASSLARGGTGELFF. The CDR3 DNA follows: TGTGCCAGCAGCTTAGCGCGCGGAGGCACCGGGGAGCTGTTTTTT.

With regard to this clonotype: The junction and the germline gene differ at one end; a read error may be behind it. This chain joins TRBV29-1 and TRBJ2-5; 7 bases fit TRBD2. Germline V gives CDR1 SQVTM, CDR2 ANQGSEA. CDR3 length equals 14 residues. In DNA, the CDR3 is TGCAGCGTTGTCCCGCGGGAGTACCAAGAGACCCATTACTTC. It specifies CSVVPREYQETHYF.

The chain combines TRBV10-3 with TRBJ2-7; 8 positions match TRBD1. Germline CDR1 is ENHRY and CDR2 is SYGVKD. The CDR3 totals 16 residues. Losses at the gene ends were 0 bases for V and 2 bases for J; bases not matched to a gene: 6. The CDR3 bases are TGTGCCATCAGTGAGTCTCAGGGGGCTAGCACCTACGAGCAGTACTTC. As protein: CAISESQGASTYEQYF.

This clonotype was counted only a few times. The chain links TRBV25-1 to TRBJ1-3; 7 bases agree with TRBD1. The CDR3 is 14 residues long. From germline, CDR1 is MGHDK and CDR2 SYGVNS. J lost 10 bases, V lost 5 bases, and 11 bases had no gene match. CDR3 region: CASSYPEGAGTIYF. For the CDR3, the DNA is TGTGCCAGCAGTTACCCCGAGGGGGCGGGGACCATATATTTT.

The sample holds many counts of this clonotype. J is TRBJ2-7 and V is TRBV7-2; 9 bases agree with TRBD2. The V and J ends lost 5 bases and 2 bases, in that order; junction bases with no gene match: 7. The CDR3 runs to 15 residues. Germline CDR1 SGHTA, CDR2 FQGNSA. CDR3 loop: CASSPASGATYEQYF. The CDR3 coding sequence is TGTGCCAGCAGCCCTGCTAGCGGGGCCACCTACGAGCAGTACTTC. The whole variable domain, remainder taken from reference TRBV7-2 and TRBJ2-7, is GAGVSQSPSNKVTEKGKDVELRCDPISGHTALYWYRQSLGQGLEFLIYFQGNSAPDKSGLPSDRFSAERTGGSVSTLTIQRTQQEDSAVYLCASSPASGATYEQYFGPGTRLTVT.